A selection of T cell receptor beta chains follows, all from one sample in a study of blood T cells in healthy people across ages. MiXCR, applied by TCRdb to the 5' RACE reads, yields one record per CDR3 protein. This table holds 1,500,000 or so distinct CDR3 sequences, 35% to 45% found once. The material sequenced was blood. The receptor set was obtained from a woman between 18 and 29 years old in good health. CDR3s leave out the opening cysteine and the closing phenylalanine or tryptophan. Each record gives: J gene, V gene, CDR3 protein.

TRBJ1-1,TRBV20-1,SAPLVTEAF
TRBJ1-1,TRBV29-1,SVSRQLNTEAF
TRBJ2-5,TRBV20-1,SALRASGSGEQY
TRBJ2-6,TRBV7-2,ASTSGHFAYGANVLT
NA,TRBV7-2,ASSQLGGSYNEQY
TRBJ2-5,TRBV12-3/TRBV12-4,ASSPGGNLETQY
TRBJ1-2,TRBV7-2,ASSSAAGPTYGYT
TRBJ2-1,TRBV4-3,ASTAGTGGSYNEQF
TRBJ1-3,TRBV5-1,ASSLMRQGTGNTIY
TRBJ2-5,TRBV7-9,ASSLSPTSKTQETQY
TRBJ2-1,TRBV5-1,ASSFGPRRGTSEQF
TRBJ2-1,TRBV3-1,ASSHPSSGGDEQF
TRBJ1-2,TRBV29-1,SVETSNYGYT
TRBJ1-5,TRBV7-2,ASSKTPGSGQPQH
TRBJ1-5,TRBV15,ATSRVTGGNQPQH
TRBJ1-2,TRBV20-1,SASLRIANYGYT